Described below is a single T cell receptor (beta chain) sequence and its context. Between the trimmed V and J ends, which lost 3 bases and 3 bases, there was a span of 15 bases. Germline V gene sequence: CDR1 LNHDA, CDR2 SQIVND (reference sequence). CDR3 length: 15 amino acids. The recovered donors of Cohort 3 showed two negative PCRs, clearance, or symptom resolution. These data are taken from a study of blood T cell repertoires in COVID-19. Overall study context: T cells, B-cell-depleted T cells, or PBMCs supplied cDNA or gDNA.

Authors' analysis steps: Cell counts per sample came from amplifying reference gene primers. Assay: immunoSEQ multiplex PCR; the TCRdb copy retains only in-frame clones and omits some. The V and J calls and clone size are taken from that table; D and trimming were inferred from the DNA. The table records around 200,000 clones, 85% of them present only once. The chain links TRBV19 to TRBJ2-7; D perhaps matches TRBD1 (5 bases). Sequencing was performed on PBMCs or T cells enriched from blood (not recorded which). The sequence came from a man aged 40-49 years who had recovered from COVID-19. The CDR3 sequence is CASSMGPAPDYEQYF. The CDR3 coding sequence is TGTGCCAGTAGTATGGGGCCTGCTCCGGACTACGAGCAGTACTTC.